This entry describes one T cell receptor beta chain. Its antigen is unknown. One base away there is no much larger clone; base qualities are not given. The CDR3 numbers 15 residues from cysteine through phenylalanine. The CDR3 DNA has 45 bases and is translated from base 1. CDR1 and CDR2 are read off the germline V gene (reference sequence) as LNHDA and SQIVND. V has 3 bases trimmed and J has 7 bases trimmed; junction bases matching no gene number 7. In total, 630 or so healthy bone marrow donors made up the cohort. Cohort members were all nominally healthy when sampled, although unrecorded immune exposures were likely present. The donor was CMV seronegative and belonged to the group of 380 or so seronegative cohort members. A peripheral blood sample was collected from each donor, and TCR beta sequencing was performed on peripheral blood mononuclear cells. The Qiagen DNeasy Blood Extraction Kit was used to extract genomic DNA from the blood cell samples.

The record originates from a study of cytomegalovirus exposure and HLA in healthy donors (dated by TCRdb to the late 2010s). Background for the entire study: According to an earlier analysis of 587 of the donors, 150 million to 200 million T cells yielded 95 million to 140 million unique TCR beta sequences and about 300 Gb of sequence data. In an earlier analysis of roughly 580 of the donors, high-throughput TCR beta sequencing was used to judge whether each TCR beta V gene segment behaved as functional or pseudogenic. In a later analysis, previously published TCR beta repertoires from fewer than 750 donors were re-analyzed and high-resolution HLA genotyping was added so that TCR occurrence patterns could be studied. An early release covering just under 650 HLA-typed donors comprised about 300 gigabases of sequencing data and around 80 million unique TCR sequences. On average, roughly 250,000 unique TCR beta nucleotide sequences were sequenced per donor among several hundred genotyped donors of the cohort, with roughly a sixth of those sequences being non-productive. A later genetic analysis took genome-wide SNP genotypes for about 65% of the 666 donors and used that subset as a discovery cohort. In the later analysis, no new phenotypic data were used to find candidate immune exposures; instead, reliance was placed on TCR beta sequences and their occurrence across donors. The T cell repertoires of around 730 subjects were profiled by immunosequencing and related to cytomegalovirus serostatus. HLA typing covered class I and class II loci at four-digit resolution. Donor age, sex, ethnicity and CMV serostatus were compiled alongside the repertoire data. Every discovery cohort repertoire had been produced on one sequencing platform. Several DR-DQ haplotypes were handled as single units for association and clustering because linkage in the cohort was strong. Typing coverage varied by locus: 629-630 donors for A, B, C, DRB1 and DQB1; approximately 560 for DQA1; more than 600 for DPA1; roughly 450 for DPB1. In addition to the first cohort of approximately 650 subjects, a separate validation cohort of approximately 130 different subjects was used. The study aimed to test whether signatures of past pathogen exposure could be identified by cataloging public T cell receptors. The study combined high-throughput TCR immunosequencing, statistical association of individual TCRs with disease status, and machine learning to predict cytomegalovirus infection status. Of the roughly 400 genotyped donors, 65% to 90% fell in the genetic ancestry cluster associated with self-reported Caucasian donors. Broader findings and caveats from the paper: A few of the identified cytomegalovirus-associated TCR beta chains were confirmed in vitro to be specific for cytomegalovirus antigens. The study gave a list of roughly 150 TCR beta chains associated with cytomegalovirus. A further reported finding was that TCR beta sequences accurately predicted the HLA-A and HLA-B alleles for most subjects in the first cohort. In a later analysis, most CMV-associated TCR beta chains were found to appear HLA-restricted, with HLA associations seemingly driven largely by CMV exposure. Some IMGT-functional V segments, including TRBV6-2 and TRBV6-3, could not be distinguished by the 87-base-pair reads and were therefore excluded. Cytomegalovirus status was reported to be diagnosed by the classifier with high specificity and sensitivity in both the original and validation cohorts. A later analysis reported that several top co-occurrence clusters appeared linked to parvovirus B19, influenza, CMV and Epstein-Barr virus. Compared with the 666-donor mean, donors in an Asian-associated ancestry cluster had fewer N-insertions in productive TCRs, according to a later genetic analysis. In a later genetic analysis, a missense DCLRE1C variant was associated with V-gene and J-gene trimming of TCR beta chains, and the association was replicated in an independent cohort. The sequencing pipeline was judged likely to have produced a cluster of highly shared sequence variants as a technical artifact. Most TCR sequences were observed very rarely across donors, whereas some public TCRs were present in many individuals. In a later analysis, HLA-associated TCR beta chains showed more clonal expansion and lower generation probabilities than non-associated chains that were equally common. In this cohort, only TCR beta chains were sequenced, and detectable features were limited by the absence of alpha or paired-chain data. The earlier analysis of approximately 540 of the donors excluded roughly 17 rarely observed V segments, including chromosome 9 orphons, because counts were too low. An earlier analysis of around 540 of the donors showed that most TCR beta V segments appeared in productive rearrangements either about 87% or about 30% of the time, which broadly matched IMGT annotations. When HLA alleles, especially DR and DQ, strongly co-occurred, attributing TCR associations to individual alleles was difficult. In a later analysis, TCR association rates were found to vary across HLA loci, with the most associated TCRs seen for DRB1 alleles and the fewest for HLA-C alleles. The authors suggested that the approach could potentially be generalized to other disease states and immunological phenotypes. At a false discovery rate of 0.05, a later analysis linked 16,000 or so TCR beta sequences to specific HLA alleles. Correlated functional status among segregating V segments might be attributable to linkage disequilibrium, but an unknown experimental factor could not be ruled out. Immune exposure information for the cohort was limited to CMV serostatus. HLA typing was unavailable for some donors at each locus, so association tests used only the typed subset. Roughly uniform sequencing depth across donors was assumed in presence/absence analyses, although this assumption may not hold.

The protocol used for the library was the immunoSEQ multiplex PCR assay. For the multiplex PCR, a mixture combining 60 forward primers for TCR Vbeta segments and 13 reverse primers for TCR Jbeta segments was used. The CDR3 region of rearranged TCR beta genes was amplified from genomic DNA with a multiplex PCR assay. The amplified TCR beta libraries were sequenced on the Illumina HiSeq System as 87-base-pair reads. The authors' pipeline ran thus. A later analysis counted 75 million to 100 million unique TCR beta chains across the 670 or so repertoires, and 10 million to 12 million of these chains were shared by at least two donors. Raw reads were error-corrected and collapsed into unique sequences with a nearest-neighbor algorithm that merged closely related sequences to remove PCR and sequencing errors. Alignment of CDR3 sequences to IMGT reference sequences was used to assign V, D and J gene segments. For a sequence to be retained, a match of at least six nucleotides to both a V gene segment and a J gene segment was required. Rearrangements were called productive when the CDR3 lacked stop codons and stayed in frame with V and J; all others were non-productive. Following IMGT convention, CDR3 was defined as the stretch from the second conserved V-encoded cysteine up to the conserved J-encoded phenylalanine. The earlier analysis of 500 to 650 of the donors excluded any sequence lacking an unambiguous match to a single V gene segment. An earlier analysis of several hundred of the donors classified V segments as functional when productive rearrangements were above 56.7% and as segregating when the standard deviation between donors was above 5%. A statistical classification framework was built for diagnosing cytomegalovirus status from the catalog of TCR beta chain sequences. In a later analysis, V and J genes were assigned by comparing TCR nucleotide sequences against IMGT/GENE-DB human TR gene sequences. In a later analysis, CDR3 sequences and most-parsimonious VDJ recombination scenarios were assigned using the TCRdist pipeline. In a later analysis, each TCR beta chain was defined by its CDR3 amino acid sequence together with its V-gene family, and reads lacking a unique V-gene family were excluded. As a way to deal with suspected cross-contamination and a sequencing artifact, a later analysis dropped 450 to 600 nucleotide sequences that were highly shared and had low generation probability. A later analysis calculated a clonal expansion index for each public chain from normalized within-repertoire ranks of inferred template counts. In a later analysis, generation probabilities were computed using a VDJ recombination model fitted to out-of-frame rearrangements, and the results were checked against IGoR. A later analysis scored TCR-TCR, TCR-HLA and TCR-CMV co-occurrence with hypergeometric tests, applying a repertoire-size bias correction to TCR pairs. To estimate false discovery rates, a later analysis permuted the HLA or CMV assignments 20 times. In a later analysis, co-occurring TCRs were grouped with DBSCAN, and TCRdist sequence similarity was added when clustering was performed within HLA-allele-positive subsets. Repertoires with fewer than 30,000 or more than 120,000 public chains, plus five repertoires with anomalous nucleotide sharing, were excluded from co-occurrence clustering. TCRdb provides this immuneACCESS table in a form limited to in-frame rearrangements. Some clones are lacking; in checked studies, under half of them reflect an unresolved V gene, and why the rest are absent is not known. V, J and clone size were drawn from that table, and D and trimming were deduced from the DNA. The sample table holds approximately 150,000 clones, of which 80% were seen once. Of the sample, about 4.5% is held by the ten largest clones.

The receptor chain draws on TRBV19 and TRBJ2-2, with 8 bases aligning to TRBD2. The TCR was taken from a man aged 30 to 39 in good health and CMV-seronegative. The sample was PBMCs. The CDR3 region has the sequence CASSILAGGDGELFF. The nucleotide sequence reads as follows: TGTGCCAGTAGTATTCTGGCGGGAGGCGACGGGGAGCTGTTTTTT.